This TCR beta chain was retrieved from a study of blood T cell repertoires in COVID-19 (dated by TCRdb to 2018 to 2021). Study-level background: Recovered participants in ImmuneRACE Cohort 3 were defined by two consecutive negative NP/OP PCR tests, clearance by a healthcare professional, or resolution of symptoms. A freely available public database, intended as a resource for researchers studying the immune response to SARS-CoV-2, is where the repertoires were released. Nearly every sample came with metadata listing a de-identified subject ID, COVID-19 status, age in years and sex. Samples covering the acute and convalescent phases of COVID-19 were provided by collaborators in the United States, Italy and Spain. The material from the prospective study consisted of cDNA or gDNA derived from T cells, B-cell-depleted T cells, or PBMCs. Samples were obtained from the ongoing ImmuneRACE study (first 160 participants) and from approximately 1,200 subjects provided by 6 global collaborators. Deeply sampled blood TCRbeta repertoires from subjects exposed to, actively infected with, or recovered from COVID-19 were included in the dataset. HLA class I and class II types, where available, came from metadata supplied by the sample provider rather than from assay-based typing. The investigation overall reported the following: The quantity of clinical and demographic metadata differed by source and by participant and was supplied without curation.

Participants in the prospective study were aged roughly 18 to 89 years, lived in about two dozen United States geographic areas, and enrolled through a virtual design. In the prospective study, participants were assigned to cohorts based on the clinical history participants reported in a screening survey and a study questionnaire. Each participant in the prospective study had whole blood, serum and a nasopharyngeal or oropharyngeal swab collected by mobile phlebotomists. Prospective study participants could optionally give additional blood draws and questionnaires over an approximately 2-month period. Blood samples from the prospective study were shipped frozen or at room temperature prior to DNA extraction. TCRbeta CDR3 regions were amplified from genomic DNA by means of the immunoSEQ Assay, a bias-controlled multiplex PCR. In the original analysis: Within the assay, amplification of reference gene primers was used to estimate how many nucleated cells each sample contained. Sequence reads were collapsed and filtered to measure the absolute abundance of every unique TCRbeta CDR3 rearrangement. For each sample, productive Simpson clonality was calculated as the square root of Simpson's diversity index across productive rearrangements. TCRdb retrieved this table from immuneACCESS and kept in-frame rearrangements only. Not all clones are present; in checked studies, unresolved V genes account for under half, and no reason is known for the remainder. D and trimming come from the DNA, and the V and J calls and clone size come from that table. Present in this sample are about 280,000 clones, 88% of which were seen just once. Around 2% of the sample is taken by the ten largest.

With respect to this clone: The antigen this receptor binds is unknown. No base quality information exists; no much larger clone differs at one position.

Measured from the cysteine to the phenylalanine, the CDR3 is 15 residues long. Solely the CDR3 DNA is kept, with 45 bases framed from the first base. CDR1 and CDR2 (MNHEY, SVGAGI) derive from the germline V gene. The germline V and J ends show losses of 4 bases and 2 bases respectively, and no gene match explains 2 bases of the junction. This receptor was obtained from a woman between 55 and 75 years old in a cohort exposed to, infected with or recovered from COVID-19 (not recorded which). Recombination linked TRBV6-5 to TRBJ2-5; TRBD2 fits 12 bases in the junction. Sequencing was performed on PBMCs or T cells enriched from blood (not recorded which). CDR3 sequence: CASSLTSGRQETQYF. The DNA sequence reads TGTGCCAGCAGTTTGACTAGCGGGAGACAAGAGACCCAGTACTTC.